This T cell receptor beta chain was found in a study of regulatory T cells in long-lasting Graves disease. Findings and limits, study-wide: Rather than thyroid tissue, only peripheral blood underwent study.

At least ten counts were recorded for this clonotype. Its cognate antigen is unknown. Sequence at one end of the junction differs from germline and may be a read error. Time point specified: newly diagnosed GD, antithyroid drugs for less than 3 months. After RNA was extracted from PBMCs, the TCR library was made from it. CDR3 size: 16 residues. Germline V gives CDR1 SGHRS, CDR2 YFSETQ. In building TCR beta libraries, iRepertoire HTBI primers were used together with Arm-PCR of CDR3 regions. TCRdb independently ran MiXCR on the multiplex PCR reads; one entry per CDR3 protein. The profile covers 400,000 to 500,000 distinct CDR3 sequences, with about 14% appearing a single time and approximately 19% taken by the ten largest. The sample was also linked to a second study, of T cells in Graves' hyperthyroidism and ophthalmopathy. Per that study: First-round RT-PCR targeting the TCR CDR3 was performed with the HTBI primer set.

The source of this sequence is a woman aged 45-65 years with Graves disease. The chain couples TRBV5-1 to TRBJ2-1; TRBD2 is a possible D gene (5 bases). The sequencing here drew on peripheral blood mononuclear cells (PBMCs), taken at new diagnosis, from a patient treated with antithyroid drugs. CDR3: CASSLGPGSSYNEQFF. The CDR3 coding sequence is TGTGCCAGCAGCTTAGGACCGGGAAGCTCCTACAATGAGCAGTTCTTC.